The 11 T cell receptor beta chains below were found in one sample sequenced in a study of blood T cell repertoires in COVID-19. Assay: immunoSEQ multiplex PCR; the TCRdb copy retains only in-frame clones and omits some. The sample carries hundreds of thousands of clones, around 89% recorded once. The source material was PBMCs or T cells enriched from blood (not recorded which). These receptors originate from a woman aged 35 to 49 who had recovered from COVID-19.

This rearrangement joins TRBV7-9 to TRBJ1-3, with unresolved D. CDR1 and CDR2 from the germline V gene are SEHNR and FQNEAQ (reference sequence). The CDR3 sequence is 16 residues long. The V end was cut by 5 bases, the J end by 0 bases, with 14 bases between. The CDR3 region has the DNA TGTGCCAGCAGCCAAAGTTTGGCCCTCTCTGGAAACACCATATATTTT. Translated, it gives CASSQSLALSGNTIYF. The full variable domain, with the rest looked up from reference TRBV7-9 and TRBJ1-3, is DTGVSQNPRHKITKRGQNVTFRCDPISEHNRLYWYRQTLGQGPEFLTYFQNEAQLEKSRLLSDRFSAERPKGSFSTLEIQRTEQGDSAMYLCASSQSLALSGNTIYFGEGSWLTVV.

The V gene is TRBV5-8, the J gene TRBJ2-1, with a weak D call TRBD2 (6 bases). The germline V and J ends were trimmed by 3 bases and 1 base, with 17 bases remaining between them. This CDR3 has 17 residues. Germline V CDR1 and CDR2: SGHTS, YDEGEE. The CDR3 bases are TGTGCCAGCAGCTCTTACGTCACTAGCAGTTCCTACAATGAGCAGTTCTTC. Its protein is CASSSYVTSSSYNEQFF.

The genes are TRBV9 and TRBJ2-7; 10 bases are a match to TRBD2. Germline V gene lookup returns CDR1 SGDLS and CDR2 YYNGEE. The ends lost 0 bases at V and 3 bases at J; junction bases unmatched: 3. The CDR3 length is 15 residues. The CDR3 sequence is CASSVGAGGNYEQYF. Here the CDR3 DNA reads TGTGCCAGCAGCGTAGGAGCGGGAGGGAACTACGAGCAGTACTTC.

This clone was recorded once. The rearrangement joins TRBV5-8 to TRBJ2-1, with TRBD1 as a possible D gene (6 bases). The CDR3 consists of 15 residues. The V and J ends lost 0 bases and 9 bases respectively, with 16 bases between them. CDR1 is SGHTS and CDR2 is YDEGEE in the germline V gene. The CDR3 here is CASSLADRGEGEQFF. CDR3 in DNA: TGTGCCAGCAGCTTGGCGGACAGAGGAGAGGGTGAGCAGTTCTTC.

The V and J genes are TRBV15 and TRBJ1-2, with a weak D call TRBD1 (5 bases). This CDR3 has 16 residues. Trimming removed 0 bases from V and 4 bases from J, with 15 bases in between. Per the germline V gene, CDR1 is LNHNV and CDR2 is YYDKDF (reference sequence). CDR3 nucleotide sequence: TGTGCCACCAGCAGAGATCTTACGGGGGAACTCTATGGCTACACCTTC. This codes for CATSRDLTGELYGYTF.

The chain recombines TRBV12-5 with TRBJ1-6; D perhaps matches TRBD1 (6 bases). Germline V gene lookup returns CDR1 LGHNT and CDR2 FRNRAP. V was trimmed by 1 base and J by 10 bases, leaving 17 bases between them. The CDR3 is 16 amino acids. CDR3: CASGLDRAPFSSPLHF. DNA for the CDR3: TGTGCTAGTGGTTTGGACAGGGCCCCTTTCTCGTCACCCCTCCACTTT.

This clone was seen once. This sequence joins TRBV7-2 and TRBJ2-7; D possibly corresponds to TRBD2 (5 bases). The length of the CDR3 is 16 residues. Trimming took 6 bases from V and 2 from J, leaving 20 bases between them. Germline assignment: CDR1 SGHTA and CDR2 FQGNSA. The CDR3 nucleotides are TGTGCCAGCAGGGACGGCCGAGGGTCCGCAACCTACGAGCAGTACTTC. It is translated as CASRDGRGSATYEQYF.

V and J are TRBV10-3 and TRBJ1-5, with TRBD1 matching 7 bases. The CDR3 totals 14 residues. CDR1 is ENHRY, CDR2 SYGVKD, per germline. V was clipped by 4 bases and J by 5 bases; unmatched bases: 5. CDR3 protein: CAISGQGDYQPQHF. In DNA, the CDR3 is TGTGCCATCAGTGGACAGGGAGACTATCAGCCCCAGCATTTT.

The rearrangement links TRBV19 to TRBJ2-1, with 13 bases matching TRBD2. The CDR3 is 17 amino acids. The ends lost 1 base at V and 2 bases at J; junction bases unmatched: 2. Germline V lookup: CDR1 LNHDA, CDR2 SQIVND (reference sequence). The CDR3 coding sequence is TGTGCCAGTAGTATAGTTGGGACTAGCGGGACCTACAATGAGCAGTTCTTC. This codes for CASSIVGTSGTYNEQFF.

The chain recombines TRBV4-1 with TRBJ1-2, with D possibly TRBD1 on 5 matching bases. The CDR3 is 14 residues long. CDR1 is MGHRA and CDR2 is YSYEKL in the germline V gene. Between the trimmed V and J ends, which lost 0 bases and 4 bases, there was a span of 9 bases. The CDR3 protein is CASSQERGSYGYTF. In DNA form, the CDR3 reads TGCGCCAGCAGCCAAGAACGGGGGTCCTATGGCTACACCTTC.

The chain combines TRBV6-2 or TRBV6-3 with TRBJ2-1; TRBD2 matches 9 bases. The CDR3 is made up of 15 amino acids. CDR1 is MNHEY, CDR2 SVGEGT, per germline. Losses at the gene ends were 4 bases for V and 9 bases for J; bases not matched to a gene: 10. The CDR3 reads CASSFLAGPFGEQFF. CDR3 nucleotides: TGTGCCAGCAGTTTTCTAGCGGGACCTTTCGGTGAGCAGTTCTTC.